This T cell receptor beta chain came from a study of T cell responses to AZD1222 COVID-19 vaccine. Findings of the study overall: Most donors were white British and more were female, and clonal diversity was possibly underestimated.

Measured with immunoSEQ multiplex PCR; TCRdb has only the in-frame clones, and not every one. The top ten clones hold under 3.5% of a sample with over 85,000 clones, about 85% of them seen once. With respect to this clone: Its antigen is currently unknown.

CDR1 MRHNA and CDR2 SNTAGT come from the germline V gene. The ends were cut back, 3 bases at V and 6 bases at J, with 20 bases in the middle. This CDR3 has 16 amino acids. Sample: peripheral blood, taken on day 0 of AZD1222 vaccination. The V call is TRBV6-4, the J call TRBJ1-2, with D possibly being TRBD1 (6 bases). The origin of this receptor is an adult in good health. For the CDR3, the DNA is TGTGCCAGCAGTGAGCGTCGGACCACTAACAGGGATGGCTACACCTTC. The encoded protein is CASSERRTTNRDGYTF.